The entry that follows covers one T cell receptor beta chain sequence. The antigen remains undetermined. These data are taken from a study of OX40 agonist ivuxolimab in advanced cancers. This CDR3 is built from 14 residues. Trimming removed 7 bases from V and 4 bases from J, with 16 bases in between. Germline lookup yields CDR1 MNHEY and CDR2 SMNVEV (reference sequence). The study, taken as a whole, reports: CD8+ T cells averaged more expanded clones than CD4+.

Sequencing was performed with immunoSEQ multiplex PCR; in TCRdb, only in-frame clones are kept and a portion is missing. The sample carries 30,000 to 40,000 clones, over 75% recorded once. The rearrangement links TRBV27 to TRBJ2-5; a possible D gene is TRBD2 (6 bases). Sequencing used CD4+ or CD8+ T cells sorted from blood, obtained in a trial of the OX40 agonist ivuxolimab. This clonotype originated in an adult with an advanced solid tumor such as melanoma, head and neck, liver or kidney cancer. CDR3 coding DNA: TGTGCCAGCAAGTCGGCGGGGTCGGGAGAGACCCAGTACTTC. Its protein is CASKSAGSGETQYF.